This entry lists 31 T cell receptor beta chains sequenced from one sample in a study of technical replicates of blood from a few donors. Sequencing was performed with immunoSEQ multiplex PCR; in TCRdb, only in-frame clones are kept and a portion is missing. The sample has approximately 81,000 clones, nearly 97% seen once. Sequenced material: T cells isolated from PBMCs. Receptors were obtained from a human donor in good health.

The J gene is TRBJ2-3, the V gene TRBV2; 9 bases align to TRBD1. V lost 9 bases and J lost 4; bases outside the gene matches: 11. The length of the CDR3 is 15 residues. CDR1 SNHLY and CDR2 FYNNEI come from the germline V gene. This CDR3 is CARGDGTGLADTQYF. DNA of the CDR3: TGTGCCAGGGGGGACGGGACAGGGTTAGCAGATACGCAGTATTTT.

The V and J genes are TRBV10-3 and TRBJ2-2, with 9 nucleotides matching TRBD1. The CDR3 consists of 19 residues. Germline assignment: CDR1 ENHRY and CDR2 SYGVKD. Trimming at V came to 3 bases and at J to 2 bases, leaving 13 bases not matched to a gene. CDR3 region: CAISDLGTGNSANTGELFF. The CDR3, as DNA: TGTGCCATCAGTGATCTTGGGACAGGGAATTCAGCTAACACCGGGGAGCTGTTTTTT.

The CDR3 region has the DNA TGTGCCAGCAGCCGGGAGGCGTATGGCTACACCTTC. As protein: CASSREAYGYTF. The V call is TRBV7-9, the J call TRBJ1-2; D call uncertain. The germline CDR1 and CDR2 sequences are SEHNR and FQNEAQ (reference sequence). The CDR3 is 12 residues long. Trimming took 5 bases from V and 5 from J, leaving 9 bases between them.

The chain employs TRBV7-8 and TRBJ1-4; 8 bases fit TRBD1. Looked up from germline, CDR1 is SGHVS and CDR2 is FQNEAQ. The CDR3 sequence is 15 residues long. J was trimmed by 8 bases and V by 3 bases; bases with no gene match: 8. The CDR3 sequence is CASSLSGQVREKLFF. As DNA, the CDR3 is TGTGCCAGCAGCTTGTCGGGACAGGTTCGAGAAAAACTGTTTTTT.

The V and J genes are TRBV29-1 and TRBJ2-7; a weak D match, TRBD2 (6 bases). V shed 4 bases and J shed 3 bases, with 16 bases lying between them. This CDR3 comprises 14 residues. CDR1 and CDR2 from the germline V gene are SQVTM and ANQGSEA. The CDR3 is CSVVNSGSYYEQYF. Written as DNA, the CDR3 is TGCAGCGTTGTTAACTCCGGGAGCTACTACGAGCAGTACTTC.

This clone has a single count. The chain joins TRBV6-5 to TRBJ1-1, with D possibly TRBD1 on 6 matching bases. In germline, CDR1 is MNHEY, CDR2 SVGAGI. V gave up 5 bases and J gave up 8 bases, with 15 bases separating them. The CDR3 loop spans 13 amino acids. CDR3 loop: CASSAGVVTEAFF. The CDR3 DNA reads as TGTGCCAGCAGTGCAGGGGTTGTAACGGAAGCTTTCTTT.

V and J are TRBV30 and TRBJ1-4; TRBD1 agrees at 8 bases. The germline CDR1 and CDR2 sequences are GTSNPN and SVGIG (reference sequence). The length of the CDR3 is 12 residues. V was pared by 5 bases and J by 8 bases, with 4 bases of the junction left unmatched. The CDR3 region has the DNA TGTGCCTGGTCATGGACAGGGGAAAAACTGTTTTTT. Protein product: CAWSWTGEKLFF.

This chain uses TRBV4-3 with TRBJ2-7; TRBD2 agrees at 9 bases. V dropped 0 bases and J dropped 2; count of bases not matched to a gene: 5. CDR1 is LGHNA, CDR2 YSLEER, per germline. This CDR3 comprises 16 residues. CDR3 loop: CASSQDRSGRPYEQYF. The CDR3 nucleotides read TGCGCCAGCAGCCAAGATCGGAGCGGGAGGCCCTACGAGCAGTACTTC.

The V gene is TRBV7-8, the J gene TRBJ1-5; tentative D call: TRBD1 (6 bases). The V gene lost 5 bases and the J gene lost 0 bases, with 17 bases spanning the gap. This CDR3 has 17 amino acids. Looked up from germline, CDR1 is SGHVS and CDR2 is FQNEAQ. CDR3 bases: TGTGCCAGCAGCGGGACATTCACCTTCTATAGCAATCAGCCCCAGCATTTT. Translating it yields CASSGTFTFYSNQPQHF.

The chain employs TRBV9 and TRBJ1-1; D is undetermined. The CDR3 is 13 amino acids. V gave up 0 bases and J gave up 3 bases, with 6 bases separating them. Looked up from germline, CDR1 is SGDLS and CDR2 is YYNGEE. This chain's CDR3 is CASSVGRDTEAFF. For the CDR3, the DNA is TGTGCCAGCAGCGTAGGACGGGACACTGAAGCTTTCTTT.

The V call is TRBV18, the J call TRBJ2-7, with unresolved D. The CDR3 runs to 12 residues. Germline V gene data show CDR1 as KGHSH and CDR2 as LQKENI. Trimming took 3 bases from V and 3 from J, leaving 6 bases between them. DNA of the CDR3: TGTGCCAGCTCACCGGGCAGCTACGAGCAGTACTTC. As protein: CASSPGSYEQYF. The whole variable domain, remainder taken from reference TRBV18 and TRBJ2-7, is NAGVMQNPRHLVRRRGQEARLRCSPMKGHSHVYWYRQLPEEGLKFMVYLQKENIIDESGMPKERFSAEFPKEGPSILRIQQVVRGDSAAYFCASSPGSYEQYFGPGTRLTVT.

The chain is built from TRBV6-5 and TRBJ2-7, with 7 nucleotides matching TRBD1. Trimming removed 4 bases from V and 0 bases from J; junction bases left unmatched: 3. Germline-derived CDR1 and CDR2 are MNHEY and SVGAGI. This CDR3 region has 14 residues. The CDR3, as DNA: TGTGCCAGCAGTTTACAGGGGACCTCCTACGAGCAGTACTTC. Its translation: CASSLQGTSYEQYF.

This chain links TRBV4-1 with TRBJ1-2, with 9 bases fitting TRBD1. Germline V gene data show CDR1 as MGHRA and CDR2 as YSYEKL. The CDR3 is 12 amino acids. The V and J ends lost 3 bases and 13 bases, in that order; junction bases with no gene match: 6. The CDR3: CASSHGQGPLTF. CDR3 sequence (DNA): TGCGCCAGCAGCCACGGACAGGGGCCCCTCACCTTC.

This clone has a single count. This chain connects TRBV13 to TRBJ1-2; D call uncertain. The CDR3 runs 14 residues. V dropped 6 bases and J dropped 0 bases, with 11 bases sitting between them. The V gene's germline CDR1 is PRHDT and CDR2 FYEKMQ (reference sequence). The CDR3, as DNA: TGTGCCAGCAGTGGGCAGGCCGCTAACTATGGCTACACCTTC. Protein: CASSGQAANYGYTF.

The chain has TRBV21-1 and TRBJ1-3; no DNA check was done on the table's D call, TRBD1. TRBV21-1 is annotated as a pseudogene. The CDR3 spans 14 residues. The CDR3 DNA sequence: TGTGCCAGCCCCCGGGACAGCTCTGGAAACACCATATATTTT. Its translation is CASPRDSSGNTIYF.

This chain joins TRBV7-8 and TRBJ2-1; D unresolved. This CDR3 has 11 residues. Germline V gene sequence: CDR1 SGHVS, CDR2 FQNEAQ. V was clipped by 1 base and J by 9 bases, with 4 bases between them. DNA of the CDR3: TGTGCCAGCAGCTTAGTCAGTGAGCAGTTCTTC. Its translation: CASSLVSEQFF.

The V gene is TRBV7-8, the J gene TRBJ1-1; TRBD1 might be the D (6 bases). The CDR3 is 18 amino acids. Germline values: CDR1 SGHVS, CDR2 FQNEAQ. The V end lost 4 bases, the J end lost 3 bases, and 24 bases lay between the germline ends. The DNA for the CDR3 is TGTGCCAGCAGCTCAAGCTTAGGTAGCAGGGGCATTGACACTGAAGCTTTCTTT. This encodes CASSSSLGSRGIDTEAFF.

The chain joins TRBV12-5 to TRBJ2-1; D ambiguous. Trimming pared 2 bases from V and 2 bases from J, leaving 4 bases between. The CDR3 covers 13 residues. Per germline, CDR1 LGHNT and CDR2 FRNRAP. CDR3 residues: CASGLYTYNEQFF. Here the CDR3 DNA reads TGTGCTAGTGGTTTGTACACCTACAATGAGCAGTTCTTC.

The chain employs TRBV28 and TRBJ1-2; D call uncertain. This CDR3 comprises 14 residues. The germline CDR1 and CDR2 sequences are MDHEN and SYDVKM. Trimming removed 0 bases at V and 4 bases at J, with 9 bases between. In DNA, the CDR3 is TGTGCCAGCAGTTTATGGGCGGGGATCTATGGCTACACCTTC. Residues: CASSLWAGIYGYTF.

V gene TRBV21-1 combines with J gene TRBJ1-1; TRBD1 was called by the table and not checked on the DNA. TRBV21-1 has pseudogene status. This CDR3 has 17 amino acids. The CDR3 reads CASSPRDRGSMNTEAFF. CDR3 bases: TGTGCCAGCAGCCCCCGGGACAGGGGCTCCATGAACACTGAAGCTTTCTTT.

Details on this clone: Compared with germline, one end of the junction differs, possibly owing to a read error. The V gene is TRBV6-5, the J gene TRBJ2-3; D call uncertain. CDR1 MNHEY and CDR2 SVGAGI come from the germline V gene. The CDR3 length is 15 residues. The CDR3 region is CASSWSYTSTDTQYF. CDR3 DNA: TGTGCCAGTAGTTGGAGCTACACTAGCACAGATACGCAGTATTTT.

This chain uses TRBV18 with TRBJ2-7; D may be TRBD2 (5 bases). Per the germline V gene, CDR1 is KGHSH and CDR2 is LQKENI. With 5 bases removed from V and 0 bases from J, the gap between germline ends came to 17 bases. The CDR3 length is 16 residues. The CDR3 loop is CASSARKGDFSYEQYF. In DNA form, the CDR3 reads TGTGCCAGCTCAGCAAGGAAGGGAGACTTCTCCTACGAGCAGTACTTC.

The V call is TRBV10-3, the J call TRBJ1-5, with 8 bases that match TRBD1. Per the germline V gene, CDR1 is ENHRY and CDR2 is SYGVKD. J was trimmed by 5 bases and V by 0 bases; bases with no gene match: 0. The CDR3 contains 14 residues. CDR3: CAISESQGDQPQHF. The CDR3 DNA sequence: TGTGCCATCAGTGAGTCACAGGGGGATCAGCCCCAGCATTTT.

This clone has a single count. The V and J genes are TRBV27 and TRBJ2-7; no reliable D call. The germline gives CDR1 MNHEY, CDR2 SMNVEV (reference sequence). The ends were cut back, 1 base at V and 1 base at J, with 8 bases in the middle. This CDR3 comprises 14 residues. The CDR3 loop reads CASSLLIGSYEQYF. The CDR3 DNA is TGTGCCAGCAGTTTATTGATCGGGTCCTACGAGCAGTACTTC.

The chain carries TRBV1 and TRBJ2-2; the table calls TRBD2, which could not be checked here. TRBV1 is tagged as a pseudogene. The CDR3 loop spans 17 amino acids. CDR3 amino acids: CTSSHGLAGGPSGELFF. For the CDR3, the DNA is TGCACCAGCAGCCACGGACTAGCGGGAGGGCCATCAGGGGAGCTGTTTTTT.

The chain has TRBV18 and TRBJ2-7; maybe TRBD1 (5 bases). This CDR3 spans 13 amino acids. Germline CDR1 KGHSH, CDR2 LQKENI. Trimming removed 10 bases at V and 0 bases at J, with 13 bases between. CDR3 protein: CATEDDSSYEQYF. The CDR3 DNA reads TGTGCCACCGAGGACGACAGCTCCTACGAGCAGTACTTC.

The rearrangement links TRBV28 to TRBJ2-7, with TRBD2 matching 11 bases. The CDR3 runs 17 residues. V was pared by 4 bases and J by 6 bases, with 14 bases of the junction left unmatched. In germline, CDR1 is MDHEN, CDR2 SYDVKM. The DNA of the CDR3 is TGTGCCAGCAGTTCCTCCTACTTACTAGCGGGAGTAGGCGAGCAGTACTTC. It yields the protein CASSSSYLLAGVGEQYF. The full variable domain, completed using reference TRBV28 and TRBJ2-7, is DVKVTQSSRYLVKRTGEKVFLECVQDMDHENMFWYRQDPGLGLRLIYFSYDVKMKEKGDIPEGYSVSREKKERFSLILESASTNQTSMYLCASSSSYLLAGVGEQYFGPGTRLTVT.

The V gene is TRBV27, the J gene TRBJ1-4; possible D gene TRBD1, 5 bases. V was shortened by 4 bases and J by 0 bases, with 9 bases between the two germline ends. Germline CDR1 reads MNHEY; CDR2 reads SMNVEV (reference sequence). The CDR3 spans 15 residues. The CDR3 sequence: CASSSARATNEKLFF. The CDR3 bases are TGTGCCAGCAGTTCCGCCAGGGCAACTAATGAAAAACTGTTTTTT.

In nucleotides, the CDR3 is TGCAGCGTTGGTCAGCGGGCAGACGAGCAGTACTTC. Its translation is CSVGQRADEQYF. The genes are TRBV29-1 and TRBJ2-7; a possible D gene is TRBD2 (6 bases). Trimming pared 4 bases from V and 5 bases from J, leaving 12 bases between. The CDR3 extends over 12 amino acids. Looked up from germline, CDR1 is SQVTM and CDR2 is ANQGSEA.

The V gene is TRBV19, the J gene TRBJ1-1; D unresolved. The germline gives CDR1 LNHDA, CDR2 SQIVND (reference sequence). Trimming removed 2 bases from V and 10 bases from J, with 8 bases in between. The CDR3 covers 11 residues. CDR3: CASSIQARAFF. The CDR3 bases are TGTGCCAGTAGTATACAGGCTCGAGCTTTCTTT.

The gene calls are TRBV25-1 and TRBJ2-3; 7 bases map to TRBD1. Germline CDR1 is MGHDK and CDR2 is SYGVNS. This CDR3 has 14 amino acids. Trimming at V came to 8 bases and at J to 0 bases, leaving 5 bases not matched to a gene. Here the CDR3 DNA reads TGTGCCAGCTCCGACAGGGTTAGCACAGATACGCAGTATTTT. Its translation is CASSDRVSTDTQYF.